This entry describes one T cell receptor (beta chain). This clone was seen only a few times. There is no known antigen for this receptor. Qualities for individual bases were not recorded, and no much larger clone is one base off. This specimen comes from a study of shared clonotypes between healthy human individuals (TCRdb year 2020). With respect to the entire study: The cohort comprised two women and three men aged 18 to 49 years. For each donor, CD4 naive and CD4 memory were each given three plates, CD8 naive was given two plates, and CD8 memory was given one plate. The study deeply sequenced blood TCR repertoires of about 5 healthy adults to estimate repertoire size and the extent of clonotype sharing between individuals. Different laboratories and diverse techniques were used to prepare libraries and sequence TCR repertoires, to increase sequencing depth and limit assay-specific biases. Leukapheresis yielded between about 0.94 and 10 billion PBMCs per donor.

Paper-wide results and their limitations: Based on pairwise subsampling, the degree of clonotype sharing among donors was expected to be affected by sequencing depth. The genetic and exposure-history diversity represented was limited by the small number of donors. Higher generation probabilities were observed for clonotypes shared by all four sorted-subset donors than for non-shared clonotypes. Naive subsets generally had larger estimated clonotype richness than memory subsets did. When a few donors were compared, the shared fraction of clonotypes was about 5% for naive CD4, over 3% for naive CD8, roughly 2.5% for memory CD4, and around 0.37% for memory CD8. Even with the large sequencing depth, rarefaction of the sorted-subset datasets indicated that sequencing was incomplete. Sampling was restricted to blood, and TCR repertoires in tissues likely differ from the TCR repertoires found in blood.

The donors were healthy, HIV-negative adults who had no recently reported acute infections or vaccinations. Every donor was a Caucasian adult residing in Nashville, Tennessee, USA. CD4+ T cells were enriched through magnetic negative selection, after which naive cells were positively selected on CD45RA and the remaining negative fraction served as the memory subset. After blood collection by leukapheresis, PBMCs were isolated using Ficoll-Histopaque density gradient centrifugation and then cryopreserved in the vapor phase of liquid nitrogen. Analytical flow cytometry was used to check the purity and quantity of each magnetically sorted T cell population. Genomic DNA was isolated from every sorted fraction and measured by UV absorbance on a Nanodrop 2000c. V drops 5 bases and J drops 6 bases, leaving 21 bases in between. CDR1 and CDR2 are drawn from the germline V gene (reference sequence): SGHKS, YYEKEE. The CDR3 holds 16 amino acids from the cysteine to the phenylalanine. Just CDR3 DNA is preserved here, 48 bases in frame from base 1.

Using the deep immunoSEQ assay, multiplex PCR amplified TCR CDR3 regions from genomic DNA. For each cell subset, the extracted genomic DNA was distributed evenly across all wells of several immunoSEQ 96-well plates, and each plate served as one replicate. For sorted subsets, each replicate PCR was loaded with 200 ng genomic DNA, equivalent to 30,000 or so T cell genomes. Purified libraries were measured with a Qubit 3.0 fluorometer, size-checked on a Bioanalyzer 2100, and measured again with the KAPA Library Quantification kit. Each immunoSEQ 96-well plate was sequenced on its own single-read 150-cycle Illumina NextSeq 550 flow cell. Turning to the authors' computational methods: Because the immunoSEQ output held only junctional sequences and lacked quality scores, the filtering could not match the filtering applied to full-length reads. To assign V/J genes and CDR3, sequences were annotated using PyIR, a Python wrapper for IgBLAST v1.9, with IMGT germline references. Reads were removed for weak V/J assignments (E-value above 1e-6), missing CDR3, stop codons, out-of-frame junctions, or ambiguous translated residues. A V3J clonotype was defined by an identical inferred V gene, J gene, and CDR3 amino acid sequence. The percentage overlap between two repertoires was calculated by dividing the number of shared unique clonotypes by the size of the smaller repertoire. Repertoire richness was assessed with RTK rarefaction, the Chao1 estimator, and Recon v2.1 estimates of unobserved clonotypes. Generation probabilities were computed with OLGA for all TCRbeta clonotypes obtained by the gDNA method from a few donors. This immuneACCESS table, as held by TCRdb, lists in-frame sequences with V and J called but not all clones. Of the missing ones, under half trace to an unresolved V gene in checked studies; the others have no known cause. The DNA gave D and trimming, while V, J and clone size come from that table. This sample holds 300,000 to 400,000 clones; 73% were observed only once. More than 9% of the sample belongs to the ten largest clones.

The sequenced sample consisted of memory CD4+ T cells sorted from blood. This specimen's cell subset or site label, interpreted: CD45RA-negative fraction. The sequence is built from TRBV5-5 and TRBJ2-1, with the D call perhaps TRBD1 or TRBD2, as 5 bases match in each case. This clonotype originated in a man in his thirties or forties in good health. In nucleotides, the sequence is TGTGCCAGCAGTACAGGTCTCGGGATCTTGGGCAATGAGCAGTTCTTC. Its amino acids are CASSTGLGILGNEQFF.